The 30 T cell receptor beta chains below come from one sample, sequenced in a study of Tregs in tolerant kidney transplant recipients. Related graft donors supplied nonmyeloablative bone marrow transplants, and mixed chimerism was transient. Clones were sequenced by immunoSEQ multiplex PCR, and TCRdb holds only the in-frame ones, with some missing. This repertoire includes roughly 4,900 clones. The material was CD4+ T cells from blood (PBMCs), obtained around 15 months after the transplant. Receptor source: a human patient who received a combined kidney and bone marrow transplant. The graft donor may have given rise to some T cells.

Concerning this clone: The read stops 3 residues short of the end of the CDR3; the missing end is completed from the germline J gene. The rearrangement links TRBV2 to TRBJ2-1, with 16 bases matching TRBD2. The junction had 5 bases not matched to a gene; V was cut back by 6 bases and J by 3 bases. Germline assignment: CDR1 SNHLY and CDR2 FYNNEI. There are 17 residues in the CDR3. Here the CDR3 reads CASRPGLAGGRYNEQFF. The DNA read from the CDR3 is TGTGCCAGCAGGCCGGGACTAGCGGGAGGGCGCTACAATGAG. Together with reference TRBV2 and TRBJ2-1, the CDR3 gives the full variable domain: EPEVTQTPSHQVTQMGQEVILRCVPISNHLYFYWYRQILGQKVEFLVSFYNNEISEKSEIFDDQFSVERPDGSNFTLKIRSTKLEDSAMYFCASRPGLAGGRYNEQFFGPGTRLTVL.

Points on this clone: The CDR3 end falls 3 residues outside the read, so it is completed with the germline J gene. This chain connects TRBV10-1 to TRBJ2-3, with a weak D call TRBD1 (5 bases). The germline V gene encodes CDR1 WNHNN and CDR2 SYGVQD (reference sequence). V gave up 2 bases and J gave up 2 bases, with 11 bases separating them. The CDR3 totals 15 residues. This CDR3 is CASSEGAWDTDTQYF. The covered CDR3 bases are TGCGCCAGCAGTGAGGGGGCCTGGGACACAGATACG.

About this clone itself: With the read ending 3 residues before the CDR3 end, the germline J gene is used to fill in that end. V and J are TRBV7-2 and TRBJ1-4; tentatively, D is TRBD1 (6 bases). Trimming pared 0 bases from V and 2 bases from J, leaving 10 bases between. Germline lookup yields CDR1 SGHTA and CDR2 FQGNSA. CDR3 size: 16 residues. This CDR3 is CASSLAGGATNEKLFF. The CDR3 DNA, read in part, is TGTGCCAGCAGCTTAGCGGGGGGGGCGACTAATGAAAAA.

As regards this clone: The read terminates 3 residues ahead of where the CDR3 ends, so the germline J gene completes it. The chain links TRBV29-1 to TRBJ1-2; TRBD1 might be the D (6 bases). The CDR3 spans 12 residues. Trimming removed 5 bases at V and 6 bases at J, with 13 bases between. Looked up from germline, CDR1 is SQVTM and CDR2 is ANQGSEA. The sequenced CDR3 bases are TGCAGCGTTTACAGGGCCTCGGATGGC. As protein: CSVYRASDG. The complete CDR3 sequence is CSVYRASDGYTF.

To note about this clone: The read finishes 3 residues shy of the CDR3 end, and the germline J gene is used to complete it. The chain recombines TRBV7-9 with TRBJ2-7; tentative D call: TRBD2 (5 bases). V gave up 6 bases and J gave up 2 bases, with 14 bases separating them. This CDR3 is 14 amino acids long. Per the germline V gene, CDR1 is SEHNR and CDR2 is FQNEAQ (reference sequence). This CDR3 reads CASRNDRGTYEQYF. CDR3 DNA, as far as it was read: TGTGCCAGCAGAAACGACCGGGGAACCTACGAG.

Judged by frequency, this clone is medium-sized (0.01 to 0.1%). With the read ending 3 residues before the CDR3 end, the germline J gene is used to fill in that end. The chain employs TRBV6-1 and TRBJ2-2; TRBD2 matches at 8 bases. Per germline, CDR1 MNHNS and CDR2 SASEGT. The CDR3 has 16 amino acids. The junction had 4 bases not matched to a gene; V was cut back by 4 bases and J by 0 bases. The CDR3 loop reads CASSVRGGSNTGELFF. The DNA read from the CDR3 is TGTGCCAGCAGTGTCCGGGGGGGTTCGAACACCGGGGAG.

Notes on this clone: Compared with germline, one end of the junction differs, possibly owing to a read error. Read sequence stops 3 residues before the CDR3 end, and the germline J gene provides the missing end. This chain connects TRBV4-2 to TRBJ2-1; 8 nucleotides agree with TRBD2. The CDR3 is 16 residues long. Germline-derived CDR1 and CDR2 are LGHNA and YNFKEQ. The CDR3 bases that were read are TGCGCCAGCAGCCAAACTCCCGGGACTAGCTACAATGAG. Amino acid sequence: CASSQTPGTSYNE. From start to end, the CDR3 is CASSQTPGTSYNEQFF.

For this clone: The CDR3 end is not reached by the read, which stops 3 residues before it; the germline J gene fills it in. This sequence joins TRBV7-2 and TRBJ2-3, with D possibly TRBD2 on 6 matching bases. This CDR3 spans 13 amino acids. V was shortened by 0 bases and J by 5 bases, with 6 bases between the two germline ends. CDR1 SGHTA and CDR2 FQGNSA come from the germline V gene. CDR3 loop: CASSLAREDTQYF. The part of the CDR3 DNA that was read is TGTGCCAGCAGCTTAGCGCGGGAAGATACG. Filled out from reference TRBV7-2 and TRBJ2-3, the complete variable domain reads GAGVSQSPSNKVTEKGKDVELRCDPISGHTALYWYRQSLGQGLEFLIYFQGNSAPDKSGLPSDRFSAERTGGSVSTLTIQRTQQEDSAVYLCASSLAREDTQYFGPGTRLTVL.

To note about this clone: Read sequence stops 3 residues before the CDR3 end, and the germline J gene provides the missing end. The rearrangement links TRBV5-1 to TRBJ1-1; D gene uncertain. Trimming cost V 0 bases and J 1 base, with 16 bases left between them. Germline loops: CDR1 SGHRS, CDR2 YFSETQ. The CDR3 extends over 17 amino acids. The part of the CDR3 DNA that was read is TGCGCCAGCAGCTTGGGCGGGCAGAGGCTGGAGAACACTGAA. This encodes CASSLGGQRLENTE. The full CDR3 protein reads CASSLGGQRLENTEAFF.

As regards this clone: The CDR3 goes on 3 residues after the read ends, and that part is filled in from the germline J gene. The chain carries TRBV30 and TRBJ2-7; 12 bases agree with TRBD2. The J segment lost 2 bases and the V segment lost 2 bases, leaving 1 base of the junction unmatched. Germline loops: CDR1 GTSNPN, CDR2 SVGIG (reference sequence). There are 14 residues in the CDR3. CDR3 sequence reads: CAWSPSGGAYEQYF. The sequenced part of the CDR3 DNA is TGTGCCTGGAGTCCTAGCGGGGGGGCCTACGAG.

Concerning this clone itself: The DNA ends 3 residues before the CDR3 does, and the rest of the CDR3 is filled in from the germline J gene. The chain employs TRBV20-1 and TRBJ2-3, with 9 bases identical to TRBD2. CDR3 length: 13 amino acids. CDR1 is DFQATT and CDR2 is SNEGSKA in the germline V gene (reference sequence). V lost 6 bases and J lost 3; bases outside the gene matches: 4. The CDR3 bases that were read are TGCAGTGCCCGGACTAGCGCTACAGATACG. Translation gives CSARTSATDT. The entire CDR3 protein is CSARTSATDTQYF.

Of note for this clone: The CDR3 end lies 3 residues beyond the end of the read and is filled in from the germline J gene. Other DNA sequences from this sample encode an identical CDR3 as well. J is TRBJ1-5 and V is TRBV18; TRBD1 aligns across 10 bases. The CDR3 length is 15 residues. Germline trimming cut 6 bases from V and 4 bases from J; bases unmatched to any gene: 6. Germline lookup yields CDR1 KGHSH and CDR2 LQKENI. Incomplete CDR3 DNA: TGTGCCAGCTCTCCGGACAGGGGGGGGAATCAGCCC. Translated, it gives CASSPDRGGNQP. The whole CDR3 sequence is CASSPDRGGNQPQHF.

A word on this clone: With the read ending 3 residues before the CDR3 end, the germline J gene is used to fill in that end. V is TRBV2 and J is TRBJ1-5; TRBD1 aligns across 7 bases. The CDR3 spans 15 residues. Germline V gene sequence: CDR1 SNHLY, CDR2 FYNNEI. Germline trimming cut 4 bases from V and 6 bases from J; bases unmatched to any gene: 9. The CDR3 DNA, read in part, is TGTGCCAGCAGTGGGGACAGCCCCGGGGGTCAGCCC. Translated: CASSGDSPGGQP. The full CDR3 protein reads CASSGDSPGGQPQHF.

A word on this clone: The read comes to an end 3 residues before the CDR3 does, leaving the germline J gene to fill in the end. The gene calls are TRBV4-1 and TRBJ1-2; 7 positions match TRBD1. Germline V gene lookup returns CDR1 MGHRA and CDR2 YSYEKL. The CDR3 loop spans 14 amino acids. Here the CDR3 reads CASSFTTGFGGYTF. CDR3 DNA (partial): TGCGCCAGCAGCTTCACGACAGGGTTTGGAGGC.

With regard to this clone: From the germline J gene comes the end of the CDR3, since the read stops 3 residues before it. The J gene is TRBJ2-1, the V gene TRBV10-3, with D possibly matching TRBD1 (6 bases). CDR3 length: 12 amino acids. V was shortened by 7 bases and J by 7 bases, with 11 bases between the two germline ends. CDR1 is ENHRY and CDR2 is SYGVKD in the germline V gene. CDR3: CAITNGQNEQFF. Partial CDR3 DNA: TGTGCCATCACTAACGGACAGAATGAG.

The chain's CDR3 is CASSPRTGYDYGYTF. The sequenced part of the CDR3 DNA is TGTGCCAGCAGCCCTCGGACAGGGTACGACTATGGC. V usage is TRBV9 and J usage is TRBJ1-2, with 8 bases lining up with TRBD1. The CDR3 end lies 3 residues beyond the end of the read and is filled in from the germline J gene. V gave up 4 bases and J gave up 3 bases; unmatched junction bases: 8. Germline CDR1 SGDLS, CDR2 YYNGEE. This CDR3 is 15 amino acids long.

For this clone: The CDR3 extends 3 residues past the end of the read, so its final part is completed from the germline J gene. The V call is TRBV10-3, the J call TRBJ2-5; 8 bases fit TRBD2. Germline trimming cut 5 bases from V and 3 bases from J; bases unmatched to any gene: 2. This CDR3 is built from 13 residues. From germline, CDR1 is ENHRY and CDR2 SYGVKD. The DNA read from the CDR3 is TGTGCCATCAGTAGCGGGAGAGAAGAGACC. Translation gives CAISSGREET. The entire CDR3 reads CAISSGREETQYF.

As for this clone: Read sequence stops 3 residues before the CDR3 end, and the germline J gene provides the missing end. The chain has TRBV20-1 and TRBJ2-5, with TRBD2 as a possible D gene (6 bases). CDR3 size: 16 residues. The germline V gene has CDR1 DFQATT and CDR2 SNEGSKA (reference sequence). V lost 6 bases and J 1 base, leaving 21 bases between the germline ends. The CDR3 DNA, read in part, is TGCAGTGCCATACCTATTGCGGGACTCAGCCAAGAGACC. It translates to CSAIPIAGLSQET. The entire CDR3 sequence reads CSAIPIAGLSQETQYF.

Comments on this clone: The read terminates 3 residues ahead of where the CDR3 ends, so the germline J gene completes it. This sequence joins TRBV6-2 or TRBV6-3 and TRBJ2-2; D gene ambiguous. CDR1 and CDR2 from the germline V gene are MNHEY and SVGEGT. The germline V and J ends were trimmed by 1 base and 3 bases, with 6 bases remaining between them. The CDR3 is 14 residues long. The sequenced part of the CDR3 DNA is TGTGCCAGCAGTTACTTCTCAGACACCGGGGAG. It translates to CASSYFSDTGE. The whole CDR3 protein reads CASSYFSDTGELFF.

To note about this clone: The germline gene is not matched at one end of the junction; a read error may be the cause. The CDR3 end falls 3 residues outside the read, so it is completed with the germline J gene. The J gene is TRBJ2-7, the V gene TRBV4-2; 8 nucleotides match TRBD2. The CDR3 runs to 14 residues. Germline CDR1 is LGHNA and CDR2 is YNFKEQ. The CDR3 loop reads CASSQSTSAYEQYF. Incomplete CDR3 DNA: TGCGCCAGCAGCCAGTCGACTAGCGCCTACGAG.

This clone is identified as medium-sized from frequency. The read terminates 3 residues before the CDR3 end, so the remaining end is supplied by the germline J gene. The J gene is TRBJ1-1, the V gene TRBV30; the match to TRBD1 covers 7 bases. CDR3 size: 15 residues. Germline CDR1 and CDR2: GTSNPN and SVGIG (reference sequence). After removal of 2 bases from V and 3 bases from J, the junction contained 9 bases not matched to a gene. The CDR3: CAWSQGGFRDTEAFF. Incomplete CDR3 DNA: TGTGCCTGGAGTCAAGGGGGCTTTCGGGACACTGAA.

With respect to this clone: The read ends 3 residues before the CDR3 terminus; that terminus is restored from the germline J gene. This rearrangement joins TRBV7-6 to TRBJ2-7, with 9 bases fitting TRBD2. The CDR3 sequence is 15 residues long. CDR1 and CDR2 from the germline V gene are SGHVS and FNYEAQ. The V segment lost 1 base and the J segment 3 bases; nucleotides outside the gene matches: 4. CDR3 DNA (partial): TGTGCCAGCAGCTTAGGGGCGGGGGGGATCTACGAG. Residues: CASSLGAGGIYE. The whole CDR3 region reads CASSLGAGGIYEQYF. Full variable domain (missing parts from reference TRBV7-6 and TRBJ2-7): GAGVSQSPRYKVTKRGQDVALRCDPISGHVSLYWYRQALGQGPEFLTYFNYEAQQDKSGLPNDRFSAERPEGSISTLTIQRTEQRDSAMYRCASSLGAGGIYEQYFGPGTRLTVT.

The CDR3 bases that were read are TGTGCCAGCAGCCTCACCTCCCTACTAGCGGCCACAGATACG. Residues: CASSLTSLLAATDT. The full CDR3 protein reads CASSLTSLLAATDTQYF. This sequence joins TRBV14 and TRBJ2-3, with 8 bases lining up with TRBD2. Coverage ceases 3 residues before the CDR3 finishes, and the germline J gene fills in the end. CDR1 is SGHDN and CDR2 is FVKESK in the germline V gene. After removal of 4 bases from V and 2 bases from J, the junction contained 11 bases not matched to a gene. The CDR3 covers 17 residues.

On this clone: The read finishes 3 residues shy of the CDR3 end, and the germline J gene is used to complete it. This chain connects TRBV5-1 to TRBJ2-4, with 9 nucleotides matching TRBD1. Germline-derived CDR1 and CDR2 are SGHRS and YFSETQ. This CDR3 has 18 residues. J gave up 0 bases and V 0 bases, and 7 bases lay outside the gene matches. The covered CDR3 bases are TGCGCCAGCAGCTTGGGACAGGGGGGATGGGTAGCCAAAAACATT. The encoded protein is CASSLGQGGWVAKNI. The whole CDR3 sequence is CASSLGQGGWVAKNIQYF. The complete variable domain, with remaining parts taken from reference TRBV5-1 and TRBJ2-4, reads KAGVTQTPRYLIKTRGQQVTLSCSPISGHRSVSWYQQTPGQGLQFLFEYFSETQRNKGNFPGRFSGRQFSNSRSEMNVSTLELGDSALYLCASSLGQGGWVAKNIQYFGAGTRLSVL.

About this clone itself: The CDR3 is cut off 3 residues early in the read; its end comes from the germline J gene. V is TRBV2 and J is TRBJ2-5; D may be TRBD1 (6 bases). This CDR3 spans 14 amino acids. CDR1 is SNHLY and CDR2 is FYNNEI in the germline V gene. Trimming shortened V by 6 bases and J by 5 bases, and 16 bases separated the two germline ends. The sequenced CDR3 bases are TGTGCCAGCAGCTCCGCCAGGGGTGGGGAGACC. This translates into CASSSARGGET. The entire CDR3 sequence reads CASSSARGGETQYF.

Frequency places this clone as medium-sized. The observed sequence ends 3 residues before the CDR3 terminus, with the missing tail filled in from the germline J gene. The V and J genes are TRBV20-1 and TRBJ1-1; TRBD1 aligns across 8 bases. This CDR3 has 13 residues. Unmatched junction bases numbered 5, after V lost 5 bases and J lost 3 bases. Germline-derived CDR1 and CDR2 are DFQATT and SNEGSKA (reference sequence). CDR3 sequence: CSAVDRGDTEAFF. The sequenced part of the CDR3 DNA is TGCAGTGCTGTAGACAGGGGAGACACTGAA.

This clone shows up as medium-sized (0.01 to 0.1%) by frequency. Sequencing ends 3 residues short of the CDR3 end; the germline J gene provides the rest. The chain carries TRBV6-2 or TRBV6-3 and TRBJ2-2; 7 bases fit TRBD1. V shed 6 bases, J shed 7 bases, and the junction held 2 bases outside the gene matches. Germline CDR1 MNHEY, CDR2 SVGEGT. This CDR3 comprises 12 residues. The CDR3 reads CASRRDSGELFF. The sequenced part of the CDR3 DNA is TGTGCCAGCAGACGGGACAGCGGGGAG.

Notes on this clone: The read finishes 3 residues shy of the CDR3 end, and the germline J gene is used to complete it. This chain connects TRBV20-1 to TRBJ1-6; D may be TRBD1 (6 bases). V was clipped by 3 bases and J by 7 bases, with 10 bases between them. From germline, CDR1 is DFQATT and CDR2 SNEGSKA (reference sequence). This CDR3 has 13 amino acids. The CDR3 protein is CSARGHRNSPLHF. CDR3 DNA, as far as it was read: TGCAGTGCTAGGGGACACCGAAATTCACCC.

Comments on this clone: The sequence runs out 3 residues before the end of the CDR3; the remainder is reconstructed from the germline J gene. The gene calls are TRBV29-1 and TRBJ2-1; a possible D gene is TRBD1 (6 bases). The germline CDR1 and CDR2 sequences are SQVTM and ANQGSEA. Deletions cut 7 bases from V and 3 bases from J, with 10 bases between. CDR3 length equals 12 residues. This chain's CDR3 is CSGGHLYNEQFF. The CDR3 DNA, read in part, is TGCAGCGGGGGACACCTCTACAATGAG.

On this clone: The sequenced fragment ends 3 residues before the CDR3 boundary, so the rest is inferred from the germline J gene. The chain links TRBV18 to TRBJ1-2; 8 bases fit TRBD1. CDR1 is KGHSH and CDR2 is LQKENI in the germline V gene. The CDR3 contains 13 residues. The CDR3 is CASSGQGPGGYTF. The part of the CDR3 DNA that was read is TGTGCCAGCTCCGGACAGGGTCCAGGCGGC.